These 15 T cell receptor beta chains share one sample of origin, sequenced in a study of blood T cell repertoires in COVID-19. Sequencing was performed with immunoSEQ multiplex PCR; in TCRdb, only in-frame clones are kept and a portion is missing. The sample shows some 330,000 clones, 80% to 85% of them seen only once. Source material: PBMCs or T cells enriched from blood (not recorded which). Receptors were obtained from a woman aged 50 to 60 who had recovered from COVID-19.

The V gene is TRBV19, the J gene TRBJ2-1, with 10 bases aligning to TRBD1. The CDR3 runs to 15 residues. The V segment lost 5 bases and the J segment 6 bases; nucleotides outside the gene matches: 7. Germline V lookup: CDR1 LNHDA, CDR2 SQIVND (reference sequence). CDR3 sequence (DNA): TGTGCCAGTAGTCCGCGACAGGGGGCGTCCAATGAGCAGTTCTTC. It encodes CASSPRQGASNEQFF.

This clone was detected once. J is TRBJ2-3 and V is TRBV4-2; perhaps TRBD1 as D (6 bases). The CDR3 runs 16 residues. Germline values: CDR1 LGHNA, CDR2 YNFKEQ. V shed 0 bases and J shed 0 bases, with 10 bases lying between them. Here the CDR3 DNA reads TGTGCCAGCAGCCAAGAACAGGGCAAAAGCACAGATACGCAGTATTTT. Translated, it gives CASSQEQGKSTDTQYF.

The chain has TRBV2 and TRBJ2-1, with TRBD2 matching 11 bases. V was clipped by 9 bases and J by 6 bases; unmatched bases: 10. The CDR3 runs to 15 residues. In germline, CDR1 is SNHLY, CDR2 FYNNEI. The CDR3 DNA follows: TGTGCCAGTCTATCGGCGGGACTAGCGGTCAATGAGCAGTTCTTC. It specifies CASLSAGLAVNEQFF.

The CDR3 region has the DNA TGCGCCAGCAGCCAAAGCTCTTACGGTGGAAAACTGTTTTTT. This sequence encodes CASSQSSYGGKLFF. The rearrangement joins TRBV4-3 to TRBJ1-4; no clear D. The V and J ends lost 2 bases and 10 bases respectively, with 14 bases between them. From germline, CDR1 is LGHNA and CDR2 YSLEER. The CDR3 has 14 amino acids.

This chain connects TRBV4-3 to TRBJ1-3, with D possibly matching TRBD1 (6 bases). This CDR3 is built from 16 residues. CDR1 LGHNA and CDR2 YSLEER come from the germline V gene. V was pared by 2 bases and J by 0 bases, with 11 bases between. CDR3 coding DNA: TGCGCCAGCAGCCAACTTGGACAGCTCTCTGGAAACACCATATATTTT. This translates into CASSQLGQLSGNTIYF.

This clone has a handful of counts. The V call is TRBV11-3, the J call TRBJ2-2; D gene ambiguous. Germline V CDR1 and CDR2: SGHNT, YENEEA. The CDR3 spans 12 residues. V lost 2 bases and J 6 bases, leaving 4 bases between the germline ends. The CDR3 region is CASSLYPGELFF. The CDR3 DNA sequence: TGTGCCAGCAGCTTATATCCCGGGGAGCTGTTTTTT.

The chain links TRBV7-2 to TRBJ1-2; no firm D call. This CDR3 has 15 residues. V gave up 0 bases and J gave up 4 bases, with 12 bases separating them. CDR1 is SGHTA and CDR2 is FQGNSA in the germline V gene. CDR3 sequence reads: CASSLAQVSGYGYTF. The CDR3 DNA is TGTGCCAGCAGCTTAGCCCAGGTCTCAGGCTATGGCTACACCTTC. Full variable domain (rest looked up from reference TRBV7-2 and TRBJ1-2): GAGVSQSPSNKVTEKGKDVELRCDPISGHTALYWYRQSLGQGLEFLIYFQGNSAPDKSGLPSDRFSAERTGGSVSTLTIQRTQQEDSAVYLCASSLAQVSGYGYTFGSGTRLTVV.

A remark on this clone: The sample has other DNA sequences that encode this CDR3 too. The rearrangement joins TRBV5-1 to TRBJ2-7; D call uncertain. The CDR3 has 13 amino acids. The V gene lost 3 bases and the J gene lost 2 bases, with 9 bases spanning the gap. Per germline, CDR1 SGHRS and CDR2 YFSETQ. DNA for the CDR3: TGCGCCAGCAGCTCTGCGGCGACCTACGAGCAGTACTTC. This codes for CASSSAATYEQYF.

A note on this clone: At the DNA level, this CDR3 is encoded by other sequences in the same sample as well. V gene TRBV6-2 or TRBV6-3 combines with J gene TRBJ2-5; possible D gene TRBD2, 7 bases. Trimming cost V 0 bases and J 4 bases, with 12 bases left between them. In germline, CDR1 is MNHEY, CDR2 SVGEGT. This CDR3 spans 15 amino acids. CDR3 loop: CASSYSTGGTETQYF. The CDR3 nucleotides read TGTGCCAGCAGTTACTCGACGGGGGGCACAGAGACCCAGTACTTC.

The J gene is TRBJ2-5, the V gene TRBV5-1, with a weak D call TRBD1 (6 bases). From germline, CDR1 is SGHRS and CDR2 YFSETQ. This CDR3 is built from 15 residues. V was clipped by 5 bases and J by 4 bases, with 18 bases between them. The DNA of the CDR3 is TGCGCCAGCAGAGAGGCAGGGGCGGATGGAGAGACCCAGTACTTC. Translated, it gives CASREAGADGETQYF. Drawing the rest from reference TRBV5-1 and TRBJ2-5, the complete variable domain is KAGVTQTPRYLIKTRGQQVTLSCSPISGHRSVSWYQQTPGQGLQFLFEYFSETQRNKGNFPGRFSGRQFSNSRSEMNVSTLELGDSALYLCASREAGADGETQYFGPGTRLLVL.

This clone has just one count. V usage is TRBV12-3 or TRBV12-4 and J usage is TRBJ1-5, with 8 positions matching TRBD1. V gave up 8 bases and J gave up 0 bases; unmatched junction bases: 0. The CDR3 has 13 amino acids. CDR3 bases: TGTGCCAGCGGGACAGGTAGCAATCAGCCCCAGCATTTT. This encodes CASGTGSNQPQHF.

Here the CDR3 DNA reads TGTGCCACCAACAGGGGTCTGCCCCTCTACGAGCAGTACTTC. Protein sequence: CATNRGLPLYEQYF. The chain links TRBV19 to TRBJ2-7; 7 bases align to TRBD1. Germline CDR1 and CDR2: LNHDA and SQIVND (reference sequence). The CDR3 is 14 amino acids. The J segment lost 3 bases and the V segment lost 10 bases, leaving 12 bases of the junction unmatched. The variable domain in full, with the rest retrieved from reference TRBV19 and TRBJ2-7, is DGGITQSPKYLFRKEGQNVTLSCEQNLNHDAMYWYRQDPGQGLRLIYYSQIVNDFQKGDIAEGYSVSREKKESFPLTVTSAQKNPTAFYLCATNRGLPLYEQYFGPGTRLTVT.

The rearrangement links TRBV11-3 to TRBJ1-2; possibly TRBD1 for D (5 bases). V was trimmed by 5 bases and J by 2 bases, leaving 18 bases between them. Germline V gives CDR1 SGHNT, CDR2 YENEEA. This CDR3 spans 16 amino acids. The CDR3 loop is CASSQGTQGANYGYTF. In DNA form, the CDR3 reads TGTGCCAGCAGCCAAGGGACTCAGGGAGCAAACTATGGCTACACCTTC.

J is TRBJ2-1 and V is TRBV3-1 (or the pseudogene TRBV3-2); 7 bases fit TRBD1. Trimming cost V 4 bases and J 5 bases; bases outside gene matches: 11. This CDR3 comprises 16 residues. Germline loops: CDR1 LGHDT, CDR2 YNNKEL (reference sequence). CDR3 residues: CASSLFQGVTNNEQFF. In DNA form, the CDR3 reads TGTGCCAGCAGCCTCTTTCAGGGGGTAACGAACAATGAGCAGTTCTTC.

V and J are TRBV19 and TRBJ1-3, with D uncertain. Trimming removed 7 bases from V and 4 bases from J, with 11 bases in between. Germline CDR1 reads LNHDA; CDR2 reads SQIVND (reference sequence). The CDR3 has 13 residues. This chain's CDR3 is CASNPQAGNTIYF. In DNA, the CDR3 is TGTGCCAGTAATCCCCAGGCCGGAAACACCATATATTTT.